This T cell receptor beta chain was recorded in a study of T-cell memory formation after mild COVID-19 listed by TCRdb under 2021. For the study in its entirety: Most TCR sequence clusters were specific to one of the two donors. In a couple of donors, T-cell clones that expanded and contracted after mild COVID-19 were followed by sequencing TCRalpha and TCRbeta repertoires longitudinally. Two young, previously healthy adult volunteers, one female and one male, were included in the cohort. Points the paper makes about the study in general: Some responding clones were detected in pre-infection memory, suggesting pre-existing cross-reactive memory T cells joined the SARS-CoV-2 response. SARS-CoV-2 specificity was not confirmed for the second-wave clones peaking on day 37. Clones contracting from day 15 to 85 had balanced CD4/CD8 phenotypes, while a second wave expanding from day 15 to 37 was biased towards CD4+. Only a couple of mild cases were covered by the study, and larger cohorts that include severe cases with pre-infection samples were considered necessary. Contracting CD4+ clones turned up mainly in the CM and EM memory subsets, whereas EMRA was where CD8+ clones were enriched.

Note on this clonotype: The target of this receptor is not known. No base-level quality is on record; no much larger clone is a single base apart.

The CDR3 numbers 16 residues from cysteine through phenylalanine. Only CDR3 DNA is held: 48 bases, read in frame from base 1. Ends trimmed: V by 5 bases, J by 2 bases; bases unmatched to a gene: 11. The germline V gene gives CDR1 as SGHVS and CDR2 as FNYEAQ. The sequencer was an Illumina NovaSeq 6000. TCRalpha and TCRbeta cDNA libraries were constructed by 5'RACE with constant-segment primers, with sample barcodes and unique molecular identifiers being introduced. Trizol reagent was used to extract RNA from every sample. Library amplification was performed in two PCR steps, and a second sample barcode and Illumina TruSeq adapters were introduced in the second step. The libraries were sequenced on an Illumina NovaSeq using 2 x 150 bp paired-end reads. As for the original processing: With migec v1.2.7, reads were demultiplexed and then collapsed into UMI-guided consensus sequences. With mixcr v2.1.11, UMI consensuses were aligned to TRA and TRB V and J templates and assembled into clonotypes. Clonotypes were classified as expanded or contracted when called significant by both edgeR and NoisET, with noise models trained on biological replicates. For edgeR calls, the cutoffs were a false discovery rate-adjusted p below 0.01 and a log2 fold-change threshold of 1. PCA with hierarchical clustering of max-normalized trajectories of the 1000 most abundant clonotypes was used as exploratory dynamics analysis. Each responding clone was given a CD4 or CD8 phenotype based on the CD4+ and CD8+ repertoires, which had been sequenced separately. Using fastp at Q25 and MiXCR, TCRdb reprocessed the public reads and kept productive beta chains. Entries that share a CDR3 protein sequence are merged under the most common genes and DNA. TCRdb assigned the V and J calls; the authors' analysis was not used. Here the sample has 300,000 to 350,000 distinct CDR3 sequences; around 15% occur a single time. The ten top clones hold 20% to 25% of the sample.

PBMCs were isolated by Ficoll-Paque density gradient centrifugation. Material for sequencing was PBMCs or a T cell subset sorted from them (not recorded which). The sequence links TRBV7-6 to TRBJ2-5; 7 central nucleotides agree with TRBD1. The receptor was derived from a man younger than 35 who had mild COVID-19 (a few samples of this study predate the infection). The sample titles of this study are shuffled in the database, so cell type and time point are left out; the donor was told from shared clones. At the DNA level, the sequence is TGTGCCAGCAGCGTAACCCTACGGGACAGTCAAGAGACCCAGTACTTC. Its protein is CASSVTLRDSQETQYF. The full variable domain, with segments outside the CDR3 supplied by the reference TRBV7-6 and TRBJ2-5 proteins, appears as GAGVSQSPRYKVTKRGQDVALRCDPISGHVSLYWYRQALGQGPEFLTYFNYEAQQDKSGLPNDRFSAERPEGSISTLTIQRTEQRDSAMYRCASSVTLRDSQETQYFGPGTRLLVL.